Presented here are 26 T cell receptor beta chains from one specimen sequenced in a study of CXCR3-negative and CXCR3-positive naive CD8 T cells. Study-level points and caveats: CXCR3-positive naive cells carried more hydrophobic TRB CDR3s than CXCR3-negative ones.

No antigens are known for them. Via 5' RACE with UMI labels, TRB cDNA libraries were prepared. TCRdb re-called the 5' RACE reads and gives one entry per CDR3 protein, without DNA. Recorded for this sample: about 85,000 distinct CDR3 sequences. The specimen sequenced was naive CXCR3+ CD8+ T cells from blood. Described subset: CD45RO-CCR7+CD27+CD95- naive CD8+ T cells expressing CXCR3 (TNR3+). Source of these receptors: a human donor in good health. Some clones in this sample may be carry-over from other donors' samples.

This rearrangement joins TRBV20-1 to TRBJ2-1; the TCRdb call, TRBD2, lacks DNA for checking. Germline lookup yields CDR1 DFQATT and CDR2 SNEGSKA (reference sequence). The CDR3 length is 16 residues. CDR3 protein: CSASPPGLAFYNEQFF.

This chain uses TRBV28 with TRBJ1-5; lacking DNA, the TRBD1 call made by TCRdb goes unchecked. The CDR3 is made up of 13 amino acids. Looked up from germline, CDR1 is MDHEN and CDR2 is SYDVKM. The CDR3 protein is CASSPRGLQPQHF.

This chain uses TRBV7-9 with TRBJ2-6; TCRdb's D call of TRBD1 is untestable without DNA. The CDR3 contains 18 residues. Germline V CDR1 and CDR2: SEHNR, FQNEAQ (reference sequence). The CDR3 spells CASSLPADLSSGANVLTF.

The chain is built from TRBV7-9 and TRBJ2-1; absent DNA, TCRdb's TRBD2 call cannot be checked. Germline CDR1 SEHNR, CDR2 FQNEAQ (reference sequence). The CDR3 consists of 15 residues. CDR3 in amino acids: CASSPSGGRNNEQFF.

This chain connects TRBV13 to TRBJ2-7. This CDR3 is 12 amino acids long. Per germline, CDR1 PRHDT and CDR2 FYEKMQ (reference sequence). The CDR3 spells CASSLLQYEQYF.

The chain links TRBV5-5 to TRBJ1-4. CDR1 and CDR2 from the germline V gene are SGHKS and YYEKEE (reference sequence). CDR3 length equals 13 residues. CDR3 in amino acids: CASNDRIDEKLFF.

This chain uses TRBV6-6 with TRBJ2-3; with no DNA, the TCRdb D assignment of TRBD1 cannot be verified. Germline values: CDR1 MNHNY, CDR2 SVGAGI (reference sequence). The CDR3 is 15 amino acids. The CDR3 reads CASSYSARDTDTQYF.

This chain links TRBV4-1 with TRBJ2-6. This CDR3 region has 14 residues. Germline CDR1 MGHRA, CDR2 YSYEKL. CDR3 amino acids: CASSLESGANVLTF.

The CDR3 sequence: CSVEDWGVEGTQYF. The chain links TRBV29-1 to TRBJ2-5; there is no DNA to check the TCRdb D call of TRBD1. Germline V lookup: CDR1 SQVTM, CDR2 ANQGSEA. The CDR3 has 14 amino acids.

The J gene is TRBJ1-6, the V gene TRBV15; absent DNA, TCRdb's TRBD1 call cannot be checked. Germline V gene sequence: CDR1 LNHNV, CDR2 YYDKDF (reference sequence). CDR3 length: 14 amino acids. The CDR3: CATRQASYNSPLHF.

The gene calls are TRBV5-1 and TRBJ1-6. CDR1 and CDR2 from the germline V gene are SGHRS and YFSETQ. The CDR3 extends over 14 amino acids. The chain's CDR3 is CASSPESYNSPLHF.

The CDR3 protein is CASSLLAGSYNEQFF. This chain connects TRBV7-6 to TRBJ2-1; no DNA is available, so the TRBD2 call from TCRdb remains unchecked. Per germline, CDR1 SGHVS and CDR2 FNYEAQ. This CDR3 region has 15 residues.

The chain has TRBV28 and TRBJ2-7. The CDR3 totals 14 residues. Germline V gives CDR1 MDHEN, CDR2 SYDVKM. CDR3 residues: CASSFLGLSYEQYF.

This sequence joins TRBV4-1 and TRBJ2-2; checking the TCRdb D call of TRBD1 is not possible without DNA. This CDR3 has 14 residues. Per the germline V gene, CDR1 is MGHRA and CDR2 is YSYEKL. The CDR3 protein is CASSHFQGTGELFF.

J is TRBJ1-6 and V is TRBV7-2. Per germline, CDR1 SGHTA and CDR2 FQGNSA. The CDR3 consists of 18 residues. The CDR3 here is CASSLGESASSYNSPLHF.

The CDR3 loop is CASSEGISGGAEEETQYF. The chain joins TRBV5-1 to TRBJ2-5; lacking DNA, the TRBD2 call made by TCRdb goes unchecked. The CDR3 is 18 amino acids. In germline, CDR1 is SGHRS, CDR2 YFSETQ.

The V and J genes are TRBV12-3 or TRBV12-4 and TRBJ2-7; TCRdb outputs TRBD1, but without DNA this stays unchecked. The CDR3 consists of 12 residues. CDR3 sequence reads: CASQGDPEEQYF.

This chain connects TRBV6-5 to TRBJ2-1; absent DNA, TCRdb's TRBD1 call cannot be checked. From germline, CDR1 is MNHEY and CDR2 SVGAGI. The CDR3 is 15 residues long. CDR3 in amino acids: CASKAGTGVRNEQFF.

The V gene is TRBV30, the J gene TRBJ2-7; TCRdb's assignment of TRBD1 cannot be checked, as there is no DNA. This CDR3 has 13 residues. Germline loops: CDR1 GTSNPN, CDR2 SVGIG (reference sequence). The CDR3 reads CAWAGSDSYEQYF.

This CDR3 is CASSVRDRGLMNTEAYF. J is TRBJ1-1 and V is TRBV6-1; with no DNA, the TCRdb D assignment of TRBD1 cannot be verified. This CDR3 is 17 amino acids long. CDR1 is MNHNS, CDR2 SASEGT, per germline.

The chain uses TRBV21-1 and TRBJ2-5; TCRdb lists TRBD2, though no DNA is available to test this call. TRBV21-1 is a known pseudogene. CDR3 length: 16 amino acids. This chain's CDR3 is CASPSGATSGEETQYF.

CDR3 residues: CSLRPGGGNTEAFF. V usage is TRBV29-1 and J usage is TRBJ1-1; TCRdb's D call of TRBD1 is untestable without DNA. The CDR3 covers 14 residues. Germline V gene lookup returns CDR1 SQVTM and CDR2 ANQGSEA.

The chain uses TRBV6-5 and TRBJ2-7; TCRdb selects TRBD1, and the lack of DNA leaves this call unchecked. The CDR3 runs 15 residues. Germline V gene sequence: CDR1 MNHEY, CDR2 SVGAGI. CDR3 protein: CASSFAASGTYEQYF.

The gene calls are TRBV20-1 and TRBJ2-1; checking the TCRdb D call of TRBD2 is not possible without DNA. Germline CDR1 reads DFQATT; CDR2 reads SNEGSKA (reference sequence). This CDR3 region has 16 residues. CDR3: CSANKKGLAGGTEQFF.

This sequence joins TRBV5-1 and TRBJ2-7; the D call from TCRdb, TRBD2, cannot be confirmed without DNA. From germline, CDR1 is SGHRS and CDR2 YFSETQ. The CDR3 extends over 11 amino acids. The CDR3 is CASREGYEQYF.

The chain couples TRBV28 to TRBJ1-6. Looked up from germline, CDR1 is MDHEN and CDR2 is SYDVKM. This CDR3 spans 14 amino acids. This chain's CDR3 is CASSPSSYNSPLHF. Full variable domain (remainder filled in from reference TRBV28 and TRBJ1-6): DVKVTQSSRYLVKRTGEKVFLECVQDMDHENMFWYRQDPGLGLRLIYFSYDVKMKEKGDIPEGYSVSREKKERFSLILESASTNQTSMYLCASSPSSYNSPLHFGNGTRLTVT.